This T cell receptor beta chain was observed in a study of OX40 agonist ivuxolimab in advanced cancers. Study in general: A history of anti-PD-1, anti-PD-L1 or anti-CTLA-4 therapy was acceptable, and 30% to 45% had some. Findings and caveats of the study: In general, CD8+ T cells held more expanded clones than CD4+ did, on average.

The data were produced by immunoSEQ multiplex PCR, yet TCRdb's version contains in-frame clones alone and is incomplete. The table includes roughly 67,000 clones, roughly 90% detected once. The CDR3 contains 14 residues. CDR1 SGHTA and CDR2 FQGTGA come from the germline V gene. V was pared by 8 bases and J by 2 bases, with 2 bases of the junction left unmatched. Concerning this clone: Its antigen is currently unknown.

The sequencing here drew on CD4+ or CD8+ T cells sorted from blood, taken in a trial of the OX40 agonist ivuxolimab. The receptor's source is an adult with an advanced solid tumor such as melanoma, head and neck, liver or kidney cancer. The rearrangement joins TRBV7-3 to TRBJ2-5; 13 nucleotides align to TRBD2. The CDR3 sequence: CASATSGGQETQYF. CDR3 in DNA: TGTGCCAGCGCGACTAGCGGGGGGCAAGAGACCCAGTACTTC. The variable domain in full, completed from reference TRBV7-3 and TRBJ2-5, reads GAGVSQTPSNKVTEKGKYVELRCDPISGHTALYWYRQSLGQGPEFLIYFQGTGAADDSGLPNDRFFAVRPEGSVSTLKIQRTERGDSAVYLCASATSGGQETQYFGPGTRLLVL.